This T cell receptor (beta chain) is from a study of cytomegalovirus exposure and HLA in healthy donors. Researchers ran the PCR with 60 Vbeta and 13 Jbeta primers. The table came from immunoSEQ multiplex PCR; TCRdb's copy has only in-frame clones and leaves some out. This sample has 100,000 to 150,000 clones, with about 80% found just once. In its sample, this clone was seen a few times. Germline lookup yields CDR1 SGHKS and CDR2 YYEKEE (reference sequence). The CDR3 is made up of 13 amino acids. Trimming took off 4 bases at V and 2 bases at J, with 10 bases between the two ends. The sample was PBMCs. This sequence originates from a man aged 40-49 years in good health and CMV-seronegative. This rearrangement joins TRBV5-5 to TRBJ2-7; possibly TRBD1 for D (6 bases). The CDR3 sequence is CASSVRDTYEQYF. The CDR3 nucleotides are TGTGCCAGCAGCGTCCGGGACACCTACGAGCAGTACTTC.